Each of the 15 T cell receptor beta chains below was sequenced from the same sample in a study of blood T cell repertoires in COVID-19. Generated by immunoSEQ multiplex PCR, the TCRdb table keeps only in-frame clones and is missing some. Of 330,000 or so clones in the sample, 87% are singletons; the top ten hold around 8.9%. Sequencing input: peripheral blood. The receptor source for this set is a man aged 25 to 45 with COVID-19, enrolled during active disease.

Here the CDR3 reads CASSIGDRGVLNEQFF. The CDR3 DNA reads TGTGCCAGTAGTATAGGGGACAGGGGAGTTCTCAATGAGCAGTTCTTC. The chain is built from TRBV19 and TRBJ2-1; 10 bases agree with TRBD1. Germline CDR1 reads LNHDA; CDR2 reads SQIVND (reference sequence). The V and J ends lost 1 base and 6 bases, in that order; junction bases with no gene match: 6. The CDR3 totals 16 residues.

The chain couples TRBV27 to TRBJ1-4; D call uncertain. V lost 2 bases, J lost 3 bases, and 7 bases lay in between. The germline CDR1 and CDR2 sequences are MNHEY and SMNVEV (reference sequence). This CDR3 has 14 amino acids. CDR3 in amino acids: CASSLMEANEKLFF. CDR3 coding DNA: TGTGCCAGCAGTTTAATGGAGGCTAATGAAAAACTGTTTTTT.

V gene TRBV6-6 combines with J gene TRBJ2-5; 9 nucleotides agree with TRBD2. Germline V gives CDR1 MNHNY, CDR2 SVGAGI (reference sequence). The CDR3 covers 14 residues. The V segment lost 9 bases and the J segment 0 bases; nucleotides outside the gene matches: 5. The CDR3 here is CASGASGDQETQYF. The CDR3 DNA is TGTGCCAGTGGGGCTAGCGGGGACCAAGAGACCCAGTACTTC.

The chain couples TRBV18 to TRBJ2-2; D is undetermined. The germline gives CDR1 KGHSH, CDR2 LQKENI. With 6 bases removed from V and 7 bases from J, the gap between germline ends came to 12 bases. The CDR3 has 13 residues. The CDR3: CASSRSTDGELFF. Written as DNA, the CDR3 is TGTGCCAGCTCGAGGTCGACGGACGGGGAGCTGTTTTTT.

The V call is TRBV24-1, the J call TRBJ2-5; D possibly corresponds to TRBD2 (5 bases). V was pared by 1 base and J by 4 bases, with 15 bases between. The CDR3 length is 16 residues. Germline CDR1 and CDR2: KGHDR and SFDVKD. The CDR3 loop reads CATSDLFSEVGETQYF. The CDR3 nucleotides are TGTGCCACCAGTGATTTATTCTCGGAGGTGGGAGAGACCCAGTACTTC.

The chain carries TRBV7-3 and TRBJ1-1, with a possible D match to TRBD1 (6 bases). V was pared by 5 bases and J by 4 bases, with 17 bases between. Germline-derived CDR1 and CDR2 are SGHTA and FQGTGA. The CDR3 has 15 amino acids. The CDR3 spells CASSTGQPGFTEAFF. In DNA form, the CDR3 reads TGTGCCAGCAGCACTGGACAGCCGGGGTTCACTGAAGCTTTCTTT.

The chain recombines TRBV5-8 with TRBJ1-3; no clear D gene. Germline loops: CDR1 SGHTS, CDR2 YDEGEE. CDR3 length: 14 amino acids. V was trimmed by 1 base and J by 0 bases, leaving 5 bases between them. CDR3 amino acids: CASSLYPSGNTIYF. For the CDR3, the DNA is TGTGCCAGCAGCTTGTATCCCTCTGGAAACACCATATATTTT.

This chain links TRBV6-6 with TRBJ2-7; tentative D call: TRBD2 (5 bases). This CDR3 has 14 residues. In germline, CDR1 is MNHNY, CDR2 SVGAGI (reference sequence). V lost 7 bases and J lost 4, with 17 bases in between. The DNA for the CDR3 is TGTGCCAGCACCCGCGTCCCAGGAGGTTACGAGCAGTACTTC. Translating gives CASTRVPGGYEQYF.

J is TRBJ2-1 and V is TRBV10-3; no firm D call. The CDR3 is 15 residues long. Germline CDR1 reads ENHRY; CDR2 reads SYGVKD. Trimming stripped 3 bases from V and 4 bases from J, with 13 bases between. The DNA for the CDR3 is TGTGCCATCAGTGATCAGGTGCGTGGTTACAATGAGCAGTTCTTC. Protein sequence: CAISDQVRGYNEQFF.

The chain uses TRBV30 and TRBJ2-1; 7 positions match TRBD2. Per germline, CDR1 GTSNPN and CDR2 SVGIG (reference sequence). The ends lost 3 bases at V and 12 bases at J; junction bases unmatched: 14. This CDR3 is built from 14 residues. In DNA, the CDR3 is TGTGCCTGGAGGTGGGGACTACCCAAAAGCGCGCAGTTCTTC. It yields the protein CAWRWGLPKSAQFF.

The chain joins TRBV7-3 to TRBJ2-6; D possibly corresponds to TRBD1 (6 bases). The germline gives CDR1 SGHTA, CDR2 FQGTGA. V was clipped by 4 bases and J by 4 bases, with 8 bases between them. CDR3 size: 14 residues. The CDR3 is CASSSQGGANVLTF. DNA of the CDR3: TGTGCCAGCAGCTCACAGGGAGGGGCCAACGTCCTGACTTTC.

CDR3 residues: CASSSPGHRPIDEQFF. The DNA of the CDR3 is TGTGCCAGCAGCTCGCCGGGTCACAGGCCGATCGATGAGCAGTTCTTC. The J gene is TRBJ2-1, the V gene TRBV7-9; D may be TRBD1 (5 bases). With 4 bases removed from V and 8 bases from J, the gap between germline ends came to 21 bases. Germline CDR1 SEHNR, CDR2 FQNEAQ (reference sequence). This CDR3 contains 16 residues.

The V and J genes are TRBV12-3 or TRBV12-4 and TRBJ1-2; D unresolved. The V gene lost 1 base and the J gene lost 6 bases, with 9 bases spanning the gap. This CDR3 region has 13 residues. The CDR3 reads CASSLVGRNGYTF. Written as DNA, the CDR3 is TGTGCCAGCAGTTTAGTCGGGAGGAATGGCTACACCTTC.

V and J are TRBV5-6 and TRBJ1-5; perhaps TRBD1 as D (5 bases). V shed 2 bases and J shed 7 bases, with 13 bases lying between them. In germline, CDR1 is SGHDT, CDR2 YYEEEE. The CDR3 runs 14 residues. CDR3 DNA: TGTGCCAGCAGCTTCGGGGGAGAGGGACAGCCCCAGCATTTT. Translation gives CASSFGGEGQPQHF.

V is TRBV2 and J is TRBJ1-2; D possibly corresponds to TRBD1 (6 bases). Germline V CDR1 and CDR2: SNHLY, FYNNEI. The CDR3 is 13 residues long. The ends were cut back, 2 bases at V and 6 bases at J, with 10 bases in the middle. The DNA for the CDR3 is TGTGCCAGCAGTGAAAGGCAGGGGAATGGCTACACCTTC. It is translated as CASSERQGNGYTF.